A single count supports the clone carrying this T cell receptor (beta chain). What it binds is unknown. J gave up 0 bases and V 2 bases, and 12 bases lay outside the gene matches. CDR3 size: 18 residues. The germline V gene has CDR1 MNHEY and CDR2 SMNVEV (reference sequence). The data stem from a study of T cell responses to AZD1222 COVID-19 vaccine. TCRdb keeps only in-frame clones here, not all; method: immunoSEQ multiplex PCR. The table lists approximately 190,000 clones, 90% to 95% of them singletons. Broader study findings: Rises in breadth and depth of Spike-specific TCRs came after two AZD1222 doses.

This receptor was obtained from an adult in good health. V usage is TRBV27 and J usage is TRBJ1-1; 7 bases agree with TRBD1. The sequenced sample was peripheral blood, obtained on day 0 of AZD1222 vaccination. The CDR3, as DNA: TGTGCCAGCAGTTTAACCCTCGGGACAGCATCTTTGAACACTGAAGCTTTCTTT. It specifies CASSLTLGTASLNTEAFF.